These T cell receptor beta chains were read from a single sample in a study of blood T cell repertoires in COVID-19. Sequenced by immunoSEQ multiplex PCR; TCRdb stores in-frame clones only, minus some. Of approximately 200,000 clones listed, around nine tenths are singletons. The sample taken for sequencing was peripheral blood. The receptors come from a woman aged 55-70 years with acute or convalescent COVID-19. CDR3s include the opening cysteine and the closing phenylalanine or tryptophan. The D gene is left open where the match is weak. For some rows the clone size is stated as once, few or many, or as a class when expanded; others skip it.

NA	TRBJ1-2	TRBV30	NA	TGTGCCTGGAGTGTGCCACCTACCTATGGCTACACCTTC	CAWSVPPTYGYTF
NA	TRBJ2-3	TRBV5-1	TRBD2	TGCGCCAGCAGCTTGGGGGGCGGGGGAGCCCCAGATACGCAGTATTTT	CASSLGGGGAPDTQYF
NA	TRBJ2-1	TRBV11-3	TRBD2	TGTGCCAGCAGCGCTGGACTAGCGGGGGAAAGGGAGCAGTTCTTC	CASSAGLAGEREQFF
once	TRBJ1-2	TRBV14	NA	TGTGCCAGCAGCCAAGAGGAGTTGACCCTGAAACCCCCCTATGGCTACACCTTC	CASSQEELTLKPPYGYTF
NA	TRBJ2-5	TRBV19	NA	TGTGCCAGTAGTATAGGGGGCACACGGTACGAGACCCAGTACTTC	CASSIGGTRYETQYF
few	TRBJ2-3	TRBV6-1	NA	TGTGCCAGCAGTGAGCAGGGGAAAATAATGGGTACGCAGTATTTT	CASSEQGKIMGTQYF
NA	TRBJ2-3	TRBV19	NA	TGTGCCAGTAGCCCAGCGGGCTACCGCACAGATACGCAGTATTTT	CASSPAGYRTDTQYF
NA	TRBJ2-1	TRBV6-5	TRBD1	TGTGCCAGCAGTTACTCCCGACAGGGTAGGGACAATGAGCAGTTCTTC	CASSYSRQGRDNEQFF
few	TRBJ1-1	TRBV14	TRBD1	TGTGCCAGCAGCCAAGGGGGACAGTCGAGGTCTGAAGCTTTCTTT	CASSQGGQSRSEAFF
once	TRBJ2-1	TRBV5-1	NA	TGCGCCAGCAGCTTGGATCGGATACTATACAATGAGCAGTTCTTC	CASSLDRILYNEQFF
NA	TRBJ1-6	TRBV30	TRBD1	TGTGCCTGGAAGAGAGCCGGGACAGGGTCGGCACCCCTCCACTTT	CAWKRAGTGSAPLHF
NA	TRBJ2-2	TRBV19	TRBD1	TGTGCCACGATGGACAGGGGGCGGACCGGGGAGCTGTTTTTT	CATMDRGRTGELFF
NA	TRBJ1-3	TRBV19	NA	TGTGCCAGTAGTCCTACCTACTCCACCATATATTTT	CASSPTYSTIYF
NA	TRBJ2-7	TRBV10-3	NA	TGTGCCATCAGTGAGTCGGACATGAGGAGATACGAGCAGTACTTC	CAISESDMRRYEQYF
NA	TRBJ1-2	TRBV15	NA	TGTGCCACCAGCCCCAAGCCTAGCTATGGCTACACCTTC	CATSPKPSYGYTF
few	TRBJ1-6	TRBV6-5	NA	TGTGCCAGCAGTCCAACGGGGGGTCGGAGTCCCCTCCACTTT	CASSPTGGRSPLHF
NA	TRBJ1-2	TRBV6-6	NA	TGTGCCAGCAGTCGATCCCAGGACAGCTATGGCTACACCTTC	CASSRSQDSYGYTF
NA	TRBJ2-7	TRBV6-2/TRBV6-3	NA	TGTGCCAGCAGTTACTCAGCCGGGGGTGGCCTCGAGCAGTACTTC	CASSYSAGGGLEQYF
NA	TRBJ1-4	TRBV4-1	TRBD1	TGCGCCAGCAGCCAAAGTAGGGGACAGGCTAATGAAAAACTGTTTTTT	CASSQSRGQANEKLFF
NA	TRBJ2-7	TRBV20-1	TRBD2	TGCAGTGCTAGTCCGGGACTAGGCCACGAGCAGTACTTC	CSASPGLGHEQYF
NA	TRBJ2-7	TRBV6-4	TRBD2	TGTGCCAGAGAGGGACTAGTTGTCTACGAGCAGTACTTC	CAREGLVVYEQYF
NA	TRBJ2-2	TRBV29-1	NA	TGCAGCGTTGAACCCGGGAATACCGGGGAGCTGTTTTTT	CSVEPGNTGELFF
NA	TRBJ1-3	TRBV6-5	NA	TGTGCCAGCAGTTATAGGCGGGGGCCCTCTGGAAACACCATATATTTT	CASSYRRGPSGNTIYF